These T cell receptor beta chains were read from a single sample in a study of T cell repertoires in cytomegalovirus infection. In TCRdb, the reads were re-called with MiXCR into one record per CDR3 protein. The sample has roughly 80,000 distinct CDR3 sequences; about 37% are singletons. Their target antigens are unknown. The specimen comprised CD8+ T cells from cultured PBMCs, sampled from culture after CMV antigen stimulation. Receptors originate from a human donor in good health (CMV status not recorded). Some clones in this sample may be carry-over from other donors' samples. Each CDR3 is given with its conserved first and last residue. The order of the fields is D gene, V gene, J gene, clone size, CDR3 protein, CDR3 DNA. D genes are given only for firm matches. The size of a clone is reported for some rows only, either as once, few or many, or as a class for expanded clones.

>TRBD1|TRBV6-2/TRBV6-3|TRBJ2-7|NA
CASSYTGEGYEQYF
TGTGCCAGCAGTTACACAGGGGAAGGCTACGAGCAGTACTTC
>NA|TRBV7-9|TRBJ2-3|few
CASQEGTDTQYF
TGTGCCAGCCAGGAGGGGACAGATACGCAGTATTTT
>NA|TRBV11-3|TRBJ2-7|few
CASSPQHGPTYEQYF
TGTGCCAGCAGCCCGCAGCATGGGCCGACCTACGAGCAGTACTTC
>NA|TRBV7-8|TRBJ2-3|many
CASSLLGGGPPDTQYF
TGTGCCAGCAGCCTTCTCGGCGGAGGGCCCCCAGATACGCAGTATTTT
>TRBD2|TRBV5-6|TRBJ2-2|once
CASSPGGGRWIAGELFF
TGTGCCAGCAGCCCGGGGGGAGGCAGGTGGATCGCCGGGGAGCTGTTTTTT
>TRBD1|TRBV9|TRBJ1-6|few
CASSVGQGDGSPLHF
TGTGCCAGCAGCGTAGGACAGGGTGATGGTTCACCCCTCCACTTT
>NA|TRBV4-1|TRBJ2-4|few
CASSQPGPPAKNIQYF
TGCGCCAGCAGCCAGCCCGGACCCCCAGCCAAAAACATTCAGTACTTC
>TRBD1|TRBV5-1|TRBJ1-1|NA
CASSDPGQLNTEAFF
TGCGCCAGCAGCGACCCGGGACAGCTGAACACTGAAGCTTTCTTT
>NA|TRBV6-1|TRBJ2-2|NA
CASSETGHTGELFF
TGTGCCAGCAGTGAAACAGGTCACACCGGGGAGCTGTTTTTT
>NA|TRBV7-9|TRBJ1-5|NA
CASSLGGHLLNQPQHF
TGTGCCAGCAGCTTAGGGGGGCACCTTCTAAATCAGCCCCAGCATTTT
>TRBD1|TRBV11-2|TRBJ2-7|NA
CASSLGQGGYEQYF
TGTGCCAGCAGCCTGGGACAGGGAGGCTACGAGCAGTACTTC
>NA|TRBV28|TRBJ2-7|NA
CASSLYSGSEQYF
TGTGCCAGCAGTTTATATTCAGGGAGCGAGCAGTACTTC
>NA|TRBV6-1|TRBJ2-5|NA
CASSGWPGETQYF
TGTGCCAGCTCGGGGTGGCCGGGCGAGACCCAGTACTTC
>TRBD2|TRBV11-2|TRBJ2-7|few
CASSYGAGSSYEQYF
TGTGCCAGCAGCTATGGAGCGGGGAGCTCCTACGAGCAGTACTTC
>NA|TRBV7-2|TRBJ2-7|NA
CASSPDMGDYEQYF
TGTGCCAGCAGCCCGGACATGGGGGACTACGAGCAGTACTTC
>NA|TRBV10-3|TRBJ1-3|NA
CAISPLGPLSSGNTIYF
TGTGCCATCAGTCCCTTGGGACCGCTGAGCTCTGGAAACACCATATATTTT
>TRBD2|TRBV7-9|TRBJ2-5|once
CASSALSGGEETQYF
TGTGCCAGCAGCGCCCTTAGCGGGGGAGAAGAGACCCAGTACTTC
>NA|TRBV7-6|TRBJ1-5|many
CASSLSGLGNQPQHF
TGTGCCAGCAGCTTATCTGGCCTTGGCAATCAGCCCCAGCATTTT
>NA|TRBV27|TRBJ1-5|NA
CASGVGGRTGQPQHF
TGTGCCAGCGGTGTTGGGGGCAGGACTGGACAGCCCCAGCATTTT
>TRBD2|TRBV10-3|TRBJ2-7|NA
CAISSSGGALLPYEQYF
TGTGCCATCTCAAGCAGCGGGGGTGCCCTACTTCCCTACGAGCAGTACTTC
>NA|TRBV7-9|TRBJ1-2|NA
CASSFPLTEEYDYTF
TGTGCCAGCAGCTTCCCCCTGACAGAAGAGTACGACTACACCTTC
>TRBD1|TRBV14|TRBJ2-3|NA
CASSRTGGYLTDTQYF
TGTGCCAGCAGTCGGACAGGGGGTTACCTCACAGATACGCAGTATTTT
>TRBD1|TRBV7-8|TRBJ2-1|NA
CASSLNTGTGGFREQFF
TGTGCCAGCAGCTTAAACACCGGGACAGGGGGATTTCGTGAGCAGTTCTTC
>NA|TRBV3-1|TRBJ2-3|NA
CASSSNGANTDTQYF
TGTGCCAGCAGCTCTAACGGGGCTAACACAGATACGCAGTATTTT
>NA|TRBV20-1|TRBJ2-3|NA
CSARDRGRMDWAQYF
TGCAGTGCTAGAGATAGGGGACGGATGGATTGGGCGCAGTATTTT
>NA|TRBV7-2|TRBJ1-2|NA
CASSLVGSEYGYTF
TGTGCCAGCAGCTTGGTAGGGTCCGAGTATGGCTACACCTTC
>TRBD1|TRBV9|TRBJ2-5|NA
CASSVPGTGQDTQYF
TGTGCCAGCAGCGTACCCGGGACAGGACAAGACACCCAGTACTTC
>NA|TRBV5-4|TRBJ1-2|few
CASSRGLGLTPNYGYTF
TGTGCCAGCAGCCGAGGACTTGGACTGACCCCTAACTATGGCTACACCTTC